Shown below are 20 T cell receptor beta chains from a single sample sequenced in a study of cytomegalovirus exposure and HLA in healthy donors (dated by TCRdb to about 2017). Receptor libraries were prepared by the immunoSEQ multiplex PCR assay. The multiplex PCR relied on a mix of 60 forward primers for TCR Vbeta segments and 13 reverse primers for TCR Jbeta segments. Imported from immuneACCESS, the table was reduced by TCRdb to in-frame sequences with V and J called. These copies leave out some clones; in studies compared against another copy, an unresolved V gene accounts for under half, and the cause of the remainder is not known. This sample lists about 130,000 clones; roughly 75% were detected once. In total, the top ten clones hold roughly 10% of the sample. Source material: PBMCs. The receptors were sampled from a young man in good health and CMV-seropositive.

The chain is built from TRBV27 and TRBJ1-2, with TRBD1 as a possible D gene (6 bases). Per the germline V gene, CDR1 is MNHEY and CDR2 is SMNVEV (reference sequence). V was cut by 4 bases and J by 4 bases, with 10 bases left in between. This CDR3 has 13 amino acids. The CDR3 is CASSSWTAYGYTF. Written as DNA, the CDR3 is TGTGCCAGCAGTTCATGGACAGCCTATGGCTACACCTTC.

The rearrangement links TRBV13 to TRBJ1-2, with 7 nucleotides matching TRBD1. Germline CDR1 and CDR2: PRHDT and FYEKMQ (reference sequence). After removal of 5 bases from V and 3 bases from J, the junction contained 6 bases not matched to a gene. The CDR3 has 14 amino acids. The CDR3 region has the DNA TGTGCCAGCAGCACTAGGGACAGACACTATGGCTACACCTTC. It specifies CASSTRDRHYGYTF. The variable domain in full, completed from reference TRBV13 and TRBJ1-2, reads AAGVIQSPRHLIKEKRETATLKCYPIPRHDTVYWYQQGPGQDPQFLISFYEKMQSDKGSIPDRFSAQQFSDYHSELNMSSLELGDSALYFCASSTRDRHYGYTFGSGTRLTVV.

The rearrangement uses TRBV9 and TRBJ2-5, with 14 bases that match TRBD2. Trimming at V came to 5 bases and at J to 4 bases, leaving 4 bases not matched to a gene. CDR3 length: 15 amino acids. Germline loops: CDR1 SGDLS, CDR2 YYNGEE. CDR3 residues: CASSAGTSGRETQYF. CDR3 DNA: TGTGCCAGCAGTGCAGGGACTAGCGGGAGAGAGACCCAGTACTTC. The variable domain in full, completed from reference TRBV9 and TRBJ2-5, reads DSGVTQTPKHLITATGQRVTLRCSPRSGDLSVYWYQQSLDQGLQFLIQYYNGEERAKGNILERFSAQQFPDLHSELNLSSLELGDSALYFCASSAGTSGRETQYFGPGTRLLVL.

This clone was detected once. The chain is built from TRBV5-5 and TRBJ1-4; D unresolved. Germline-derived CDR1 and CDR2 are SGHKS and YYEKEE (reference sequence). The CDR3 has 14 amino acids. V shed 0 bases and J shed 8 bases, with 11 bases lying between them. The CDR3 loop reads CASSLERAGEKLFF. In DNA, the CDR3 is TGTGCCAGCAGCTTGGAGAGGGCCGGAGAAAAACTGTTTTTT.

This sequence joins TRBV11-2 and TRBJ2-5; tentative D call: TRBD2 (6 bases). The CDR3 contains 15 residues. Per germline, CDR1 SGHAT and CDR2 FQNNGV. Trimming removed 5 bases from V and 4 bases from J, with 17 bases in between. CDR3 nucleotide sequence: TGTGCCAGCAGCCAAGGACTATCAAGGGGAGAGACCCAGTACTTC. Protein sequence: CASSQGLSRGETQYF.

The chain employs TRBV6-5 and TRBJ2-5; 10 positions agree with TRBD2. V lost 5 bases to trimming and J lost 2 bases; unmatched junction nucleotides: 5. The CDR3 is made up of 15 amino acids. The germline CDR1 and CDR2 sequences are MNHEY and SVGAGI. The CDR3 is CASSTLLAGQETQYF. In DNA form, the CDR3 reads TGTGCCAGCAGTACCCTACTAGCGGGACAAGAGACCCAGTACTTC.

The J gene is TRBJ1-5, the V gene TRBV15; D ambiguous. V was cut by 0 bases and J by 1 base, with 7 bases left in between. CDR1 and CDR2 from the germline V gene are LNHNV and YYDKDF (reference sequence). CDR3 size: 15 residues. The DNA for the CDR3 is TGTGCCACCAGCAGAGATTTCCAGAGCAATCAGCCCCAGCATTTT. Its translation is CATSRDFQSNQPQHF.

V usage is TRBV7-2 and J usage is TRBJ2-1; tentative D call: TRBD2 (7 bases). This CDR3 comprises 14 residues. V lost 5 bases and J 8 bases, leaving 16 bases between the germline ends. Germline V gene data show CDR1 as SGHTA and CDR2 as FQGNSA. CDR3: CASSVRLAGDEQFF. CDR3 bases: TGTGCCAGCAGCGTAAGACTAGCAGGGGATGAGCAGTTCTTC.

This chain links TRBV27 with TRBJ1-2; 9 bases align to TRBD1. Germline-derived CDR1 and CDR2 are MNHEY and SMNVEV (reference sequence). The CDR3 totals 15 residues. V lost 10 bases to trimming and J lost 2 bases; unmatched junction nucleotides: 11. CDR3 sequence: CATRGEGTGNYGYTF. DNA for the CDR3: TGTGCCACCAGGGGAGAGGGGACAGGGAACTATGGCTACACCTTC.

This clone was detected only a few times. The chain uses TRBV11-2 and TRBJ2-2, with unresolved D. Per germline, CDR1 SGHAT and CDR2 FQNNGV. The CDR3 spans 13 residues. V was clipped by 5 bases and J by 2 bases, with 6 bases between them. CDR3 coding DNA: TGTGCCAGCAGCCTGACAAACACCGGGGAGCTGTTTTTT. This codes for CASSLTNTGELFF.

This clone was observed once. The chain employs TRBV7-9 and TRBJ2-7; D not resolved. CDR3 length equals 12 residues. Germline CDR1 is SEHNR and CDR2 is FQNEAQ (reference sequence). V gave up 10 bases and J gave up 5 bases, with 15 bases separating them. The CDR3 loop reads CATVFSPNEQYF. CDR3 bases: TGTGCCACAGTATTTAGCCCCAACGAGCAGTACTTC.

The chain has TRBV29-1 and TRBJ1-1; D not certain. Trimming stripped 6 bases from V and 1 base from J, with 15 bases between. Germline V gene sequence: CDR1 SQVTM, CDR2 ANQGSEA. This CDR3 spans 14 amino acids. CDR3 in amino acids: CSVVAPTGNTEAFF. In DNA, the CDR3 is TGCAGCGTGGTAGCACCGACCGGGAACACTGAAGCTTTCTTT.

This clone was seen once. The chain combines TRBV10-1 with TRBJ2-1; 9 bases align to TRBD1. CDR3 length: 14 residues. J gave up 6 bases and V 0 bases, and 0 bases lay outside the gene matches. Germline lookup yields CDR1 WNHNN and CDR2 SYGVQD (reference sequence). CDR3 sequence (DNA): TGCGCCAGCAGTGAGTCACAGGGGGCCAATGAGCAGTTCTTC. It yields the protein CASSESQGANEQFF.

The chain combines TRBV4-1 with TRBJ2-7; 7 bases fit TRBD2. CDR3 length: 16 amino acids. The V gene's germline CDR1 is MGHRA and CDR2 YSYEKL. Unmatched junction bases numbered 7, after V lost 0 bases and J lost 2 bases. The CDR3 loop reads CASSQDLTGGAYEQYF. CDR3 bases: TGCGCCAGCAGCCAAGATCTAACGGGAGGCGCCTACGAGCAGTACTTC.

This chain links TRBV7-9 with TRBJ2-2; 12 bases are shared with TRBD2. V shed 5 bases, J shed 1 base, and the junction held 11 bases outside the gene matches. Looked up from germline, CDR1 is SEHNR and CDR2 is FQNEAQ (reference sequence). This CDR3 comprises 19 residues. The CDR3 is CASSPPRLAGVMNTGELFF. CDR3 DNA sequence: TGTGCCAGCAGCCCCCCCCGACTAGCGGGAGTAATGAACACCGGGGAGCTGTTTTTT.

The chain couples TRBV27 to TRBJ1-1, with 9 bases identical to TRBD1. CDR1 and CDR2 (germline): MNHEY, SMNVEV (reference sequence). This CDR3 has 15 amino acids. V lost 3 bases, J lost 5 bases, and 7 bases stayed unmatched. CDR3 region: CASSFWGTGKTEAFF. The CDR3 nucleotides read TGTGCCAGCAGTTTCTGGGGGACAGGGAAGACTGAAGCTTTCTTT.

The chain links TRBV5-1 to TRBJ2-5; tentative D call: TRBD2 (5 bases). Germline V gene data show CDR1 as SGHRS and CDR2 as YFSETQ. The V gene lost 0 bases and the J gene lost 2 bases, with 14 bases spanning the gap. The CDR3 has 16 amino acids. The CDR3 nucleotides read TGCGCCAGCAGCTTGGGAGCTTCTCCGGGGCAAGAGACCCAGTACTTC. Translating it yields CASSLGASPGQETQYF.

V is TRBV5-1 and J is TRBJ2-1; tentative D call: TRBD1 (6 bases). The germline V and J ends were trimmed by 6 bases and 13 bases, with 14 bases remaining between them. CDR3 length: 11 amino acids. Looked up from germline, CDR1 is SGHRS and CDR2 is YFSETQ. The CDR3 region is CASTQGQSQFF. CDR3 bases: TGCGCCAGCACCCAAGGACAGTCTCAGTTCTTC.

The chain couples TRBV5-4 to TRBJ2-1; 11 nucleotides match TRBD2. The CDR3 covers 15 residues. The germline V gene has CDR1 SGHNT and CDR2 YYREEE (reference sequence). V was pared by 4 bases and J by 4 bases, with 4 bases of the junction left unmatched. The CDR3 loop is CASSQTSGSYNEQFF. Written as DNA, the CDR3 is TGTGCCAGCAGCCAAACTAGCGGGAGTTACAATGAGCAGTTCTTC.

The chain uses TRBV5-1 and TRBJ1-1, with D maybe TRBD1 (6 bases). The CDR3 sequence is 14 residues long. V dropped 0 bases and J dropped 5 bases, with 11 bases sitting between them. Germline V gene sequence: CDR1 SGHRS, CDR2 YFSETQ. The CDR3 reads CASSLAEGGTEAFF. The DNA of the CDR3 is TGCGCCAGCAGCTTGGCCGAGGGGGGGACTGAAGCTTTCTTT.